This is a list of T cell receptor beta chains from one sample in a study of cytomegalovirus exposure and HLA in healthy donors. Produced via immunoSEQ multiplex PCR; TCRdb's table is partial and in-frame only. Counted here are around 190,000 clones, approximately 80% occurring once; the ten biggest clones make up roughly 3%. The sequencing sample was made of PBMCs. Receptor source: a woman aged 25 to 39 in good health and CMV-seronegative. The CDR3 runs from the conserved cysteine through the conserved F or W. A D gene is named only where the DNA matches it firmly. Clone size, where shown, is once, few, many, or a class for clones that have expanded.

TRBJ1-5	TRBV9	NA	NA	TGTGCCAGCAGCCCCCGAGAAGGGGGCAATCAGCCCCAGCATTTT	CASSPREGGNQPQHF
TRBJ2-1	TRBV9	TRBD2	NA	TGTGCCAGCAGCGTAAATTCGCGGGGGTGGAGCTCCTACAATGAGCAGTTCTTC	CASSVNSRGWSSYNEQFF
TRBJ1-2	TRBV30	NA	NA	TGTGCCTGGAGTGCCGACTTTACAGGGAGAGATGGCTACACCTTC	CAWSADFTGRDGYTF
TRBJ2-5	TRBV5-6	NA	NA	TGTGCCAGCAGCCTAAGAGAGACCCAGTACTTC	CASSLRETQYF
TRBJ1-6	TRBV4-2	TRBD1	NA	TGTGCCAGCAGCCAAGTCGGACAGGGGTTTGAGTCACCCCTCCACTTT	CASSQVGQGFESPLHF
TRBJ2-7	TRBV18	NA	NA	TGTGCCAGCTCACCGAACGGGGAGAGGTACGAGCAGTACTTC	CASSPNGERYEQYF
TRBJ2-3	TRBV2	TRBD2	NA	TGTGCCAGCAGTGAAGGACTAGCGGGGGGTGATACGCAGTATTTT	CASSEGLAGGDTQYF
TRBJ2-1	TRBV30	TRBD2	NA	TGTGCCTGGAGTGTACAGCTAGCGGGGGGGCATGAGCAGTTCTTC	CAWSVQLAGGHEQFF
TRBJ2-7	TRBV7-9	TRBD2	NA	TGTGCCAGCAGCTTAGCGTCTAGCGGTGGCTACGAGCAGTACTTC	CASSLASSGGYEQYF
TRBJ1-1	TRBV6-5	NA	NA	TGTGCCAGCAGCTACCTGAGGAGGACTGAAGCTTTCTTT	CASSYLRRTEAFF
TRBJ2-7	TRBV21-1	NA	NA	TGTGCCAGCAGCAAAGATGCTAGCGGGGGTTACGAGCAGTACTTC	CASSKDASGGYEQYF
TRBJ2-5	TRBV9	TRBD1	NA	TGTGCCAGCAGTAGGGGGCAGGGGTCCCAGTACTTC	CASSRGQGSQYF
TRBJ2-5	TRBV7-9	NA	NA	TGTGCCAGCGCGACTGTTTGGGAGACCCAGTACTTC	CASATVWETQYF
TRBJ2-7	TRBV5-1	TRBD1	NA	TGCGCCAGCAGCTTGGGACAGGGGGTGTCCTACGAGCAGTACTTC	CASSLGQGVSYEQYF
TRBJ2-1	TRBV7-3	TRBD2	NA	TGTGCCAGCAGCCCTCCCCGGGCGGGGGTCAATGAGCAGTTCTTC	CASSPPRAGVNEQFF
TRBJ1-1	TRBV6-1	TRBD1	NA	TGTGCCAGCAGTGAACACAGGGGGGACACTGAAGCTTTCTTT	CASSEHRGDTEAFF
TRBJ1-2	TRBV25-1	NA	NA	TGTGCCAGCAGTGACCGTTTGTTTTTTGGCTACACCTTC	CASSDRLFFGYTF
TRBJ2-1	TRBV30	TRBD2	NA	TGTGCCTGGAATCCACTAGCGGGACCCCTCGATGAGCAGTTCTTC	CAWNPLAGPLDEQFF
TRBJ1-6	TRBV25-1	NA	NA	TGTGCCAGCAGTGCTCCGCGAGGGCGTAATTCACCCCTCCACTTT	CASSAPRGRNSPLHF
TRBJ2-1	TRBV7-2	TRBD2	NA	TGTGCCAGCAGCTTAAGGGCTAGCGGTTACTACAATGAGCAGTTCTTC	CASSLRASGYYNEQFF
TRBJ2-2	TRBV7-2	NA	few	TGTGCCAGCAGCTTTAGTCCAAGCACCGGGGAGCTGTTTTTT	CASSFSPSTGELFF
TRBJ2-5	TRBV27	NA	NA	TGTGCCAGCAGTCTACGTAAGGCAGCCCAGGCAGAGACCCAGTACTTC	CASSLRKAAQAETQYF
TRBJ2-3	TRBV7-9	TRBD1	NA	TGTTCCAGCAGCTGGACGGGACAGGGGGTGGTAGATACGCAGTATTTT	CSSSWTGQGVVDTQYF
TRBJ1-4	TRBV19	TRBD1	NA	TGTGCCAGTATGTCCTCGGGCAGGGGGCTGACTAATGAAAAACTGTTTTTT	CASMSSGRGLTNEKLFF
TRBJ1-4	TRBV5-6	TRBD1	NA	TGTGCCAGCAGCTTGGGAGAACAGGGGTTGGCGTATGAAAAACTGTTTTTT	CASSLGEQGLAYEKLFF
TRBJ1-2	TRBV25-1	NA	NA	TGTGCCAGCAGTTTACAGGGATTCAGCTACACCTTC	CASSLQGFSYTF
TRBJ1-2	TRBV5-8	TRBD1	few	TGTGCCAGCAGCTTGCGACAGGGCGGTAACTATGGCTACACCTTC	CASSLRQGGNYGYTF
TRBJ1-4	TRBV2	TRBD1	NA	TGTGCCAGCAGCTGGGACAGGGGTAATGAAAAACTGTTTTTT	CASSWDRGNEKLFF
TRBJ1-3	TRBV11-2	NA	NA	TGTGCCAGCAGCTTAGTCGCAGGGTCCCTTTCTGGAAACACCATATATTTT	CASSLVAGSLSGNTIYF
TRBJ2-1	TRBV27	NA	few	TGTGCCAGCAGTTTTACCCCGACTGGGTACAATGAGCAGTTCTTC	CASSFTPTGYNEQFF
TRBJ2-7	TRBV5-1	TRBD2	NA	TGCGCCAGCAGCCCAGTAACTAGCGGGGGCTCCTACGAGCAGTACTTC	CASSPVTSGGSYEQYF
TRBJ2-7	TRBV11-2	NA	NA	TGTGCCAGCAGCTTTTATCCCCACGGGAGCTACGAGCAGTACTTC	CASSFYPHGSYEQYF
TRBJ1-2	TRBV5-6	NA	NA	TGTGCCAGCAGCTTGGTAGCGGTTAGTCCTAGGCCGGGGGGCTACACCTTC	CASSLVAVSPRPGGYTF